The next 10 T cell receptor beta chains were all read from a single sample in a study of T cell repertoires in cytomegalovirus infection. TCRdb ran MiXCR on the reads and lists one entry per CDR3 protein. The sample comprises 300,000 to 400,000 distinct CDR3 sequences, less than 20% of which are singletons, and around 9.3% rests with the top ten. The material sequenced was PBMCs. The origin of the receptors is a human donor in good health (CMV status not recorded). Some clones in this sample may be carry-over from other donors' samples.

This clonotype was found a few times. The chain has TRBV5-8 and TRBJ1-3; no clear D gene. The germline V and J ends were trimmed by 0 bases and 5 bases, with 3 bases remaining between them. Germline loops: CDR1 SGHTS, CDR2 YDEGEE. The CDR3 is 12 residues long. CDR3 sequence reads: CASSLARNTIYF. The CDR3 DNA follows: TGTGCCAGCAGCTTGGCCCGAAACACCATATATTTT.

The chain joins TRBV10-3 to TRBJ1-1; a weak D match, TRBD1 (5 bases). Germline-derived CDR1 and CDR2 are ENHRY and SYGVKD. V gave up 7 bases and J gave up 8 bases, with 11 bases separating them. This CDR3 is 11 amino acids long. The CDR3 region is CAITNAGEAFF. As DNA, the CDR3 is TGTGCCATCACCAATGCAGGGGAAGCTTTCTTT.

This clonotype showed up just a few times. The rearrangement links TRBV6-2 or TRBV6-3 to TRBJ2-5; TRBD1 agrees at 10 bases. The CDR3 has 14 amino acids. Looked up from germline, CDR1 is MNHEY and CDR2 is SVGEGT. With V trimmed by 5 bases and J by 4 bases, 4 bases remained unmatched. CDR3 nucleotide sequence: TGTGCCAGCAGTCACCGGGACAGGGGAGAGACCCAGTACTTC. Translated: CASSHRDRGETQYF.

The V gene is TRBV23-1, the J gene TRBJ2-5; D is possibly TRBD2 (5 bases). TRBV23-1 qualifies as an ORF whose function is uncertain. This CDR3 contains 14 residues. The ends were cut back, 0 bases at V and 4 bases at J, with 9 bases in the middle. The DNA of the CDR3 is TGCGCCAGCAGTCAATCGAGTGGGAGAGAGACCCAGTACTTC. Its translation: CASSQSSGRETQYF.

This clonotype was counted between two and nine times. J is TRBJ2-7 and V is TRBV12-3 or TRBV12-4; 8 bases are a match to TRBD2. The CDR3 runs 13 residues. Losses at the gene ends were 8 bases for V and 3 bases for J; bases not matched to a gene: 6. Here the CDR3 DNA reads TGTGCCAGCTCGGGGGGGGGCGTCTACGAGCAGTACTTC. Residues: CASSGGGVYEQYF.

This clonotype was seen repeatedly, ten times or more. This chain uses TRBV7-2 with TRBJ2-3; D unclear. Trimming took 1 base from V and 4 from J, leaving 3 bases between them. The CDR3 runs 12 residues. The germline gives CDR1 SGHTA, CDR2 FQGNSA. CDR3 in DNA: TGTGCCAGCAGCTTAGTTGCAGATACGCAGTATTTT. Protein sequence: CASSLVADTQYF. Supplemented by reference TRBV7-2 and TRBJ2-3, the full variable domain reads GAGVSQSPSNKVTEKGKDVELRCDPISGHTALYWYRQSLGQGLEFLIYFQGNSAPDKSGLPSDRFSAERTGGSVSTLTIQRTQQEDSAVYLCASSLVADTQYFGPGTRLTVL.

The gene calls are TRBV9 and TRBJ2-3; possibly TRBD2 for D (7 bases). V was clipped by 2 bases and J by 6 bases, with 16 bases between them. Looked up from germline, CDR1 is SGDLS and CDR2 is YYNGEE. The CDR3 consists of 15 residues. The CDR3 coding sequence is TGTGCCAGCAGCGTGATGGCGGGGGCCGGGGATACGCAGTATTTT. This gives the protein CASSVMAGAGDTQYF.

The table lists this clonotype with many counts. The chain has TRBV7-2 and TRBJ2-5, with 11 bases fitting TRBD2. V lost 1 base to trimming and J lost 2 bases; unmatched junction nucleotides: 6. The length of the CDR3 is 17 residues. Germline loops: CDR1 SGHTA, CDR2 FQGNSA. The CDR3 coding sequence is TGTGCCAGCAGCTTAGTTGGTGGGACTAGCGGACAAGAGACCCAGTACTTC. Protein product: CASSLVGGTSGQETQYF. Full variable domain (rest looked up from reference TRBV7-2 and TRBJ2-5): GAGVSQSPSNKVTEKGKDVELRCDPISGHTALYWYRQSLGQGLEFLIYFQGNSAPDKSGLPSDRFSAERTGGSVSTLTIQRTQQEDSAVYLCASSLVGGTSGQETQYFGPGTRLLVL.

A few counts support this clonotype. CDR3 nucleotide sequence: TGTGCCATCAGTGAGTCGACGCCAGATACGCAGTATTTT. Its protein is CAISESTPDTQYF. The chain recombines TRBV10-3 with TRBJ2-3; D remains unclear. Per germline, CDR1 ENHRY and CDR2 SYGVKD. The V gene lost 0 bases and the J gene lost 4 bases, with 5 bases spanning the gap. The CDR3 is 13 residues long.

This clonotype was seen more than once but under ten times. CDR3 bases: TGCGCCAGCAGCCAGGGAAACAGGGGTAAGAACACTGAAGCTTTCTTT. Amino acid sequence: CASSQGNRGKNTEAFF. V usage is TRBV4-1 and J usage is TRBJ1-1; 7 bases map to TRBD1. Germline lookup yields CDR1 MGHRA and CDR2 YSYEKL. This CDR3 has 16 residues. V trimming: 3 bases; J trimming: 1 base; junction bases outside the gene matches: 8.